The sequence of this TCR beta chain was determined in a study of CD8+CD57+ T cells in acquired aplastic anemia. Findings of the study overall: Comparison of patients with controls identified approximately 28 shared CD8+ CDR3 sequences.

Genomic DNA templated the TCR beta VDJ and CDR3 profiling. TCRdb re-derived calls from the reads in MiXCR, one entry per CDR3 protein. The table includes 190,000 or so distinct CDR3 sequences, around 48% detected once. A few counts support this clonotype. Antigen unknown. Those patients picked for sequencing had displayed CD8+CD57+ cell expansion on flow cytometry. Patients uniformly had severe acquired aplastic anemia. The TCR comes from a human donor with aplastic anemia. The sequencing sample was made of sorted CD4+, CD8+, or CD8+CD57+ T cells (not recorded which) from PBMCs.

CDR3 amino acids: CASSWSSGRASNEQFF. As DNA, the CDR3 is TGTGCCAGCAGTTGGTCTAGCGGGAGGGCGTCAAATGAGCAGTTCTTC. The chain combines TRBV28 with TRBJ2-1, with 12 bases that match TRBD2. The CDR3 has 16 amino acids. The germline CDR1 and CDR2 sequences are MDHEN and SYDVKM. V trimming: 4 bases; J trimming: 7 bases; junction bases outside the gene matches: 8.